A single count supports the clone carrying this T cell receptor beta chain. The antigen remains unidentified. Distinct nucleotide sequences in the sample also encode this CDR3. Germline lookup yields CDR1 MDHEN and CDR2 SYDVKM. V lost 4 bases and J lost 6, with 7 bases in between. This CDR3 contains 12 residues. The data were obtained in a study of cytomegalovirus exposure and HLA in healthy donors. Notes on the study in general: According to reports, the classifier identified cytomegalovirus status with high specificity and sensitivity. A later analysis found first-cohort TCR clusters tended to co-occur in the roughly 120 validation repertoires.

Using immunoSEQ multiplex PCR, the repertoire was profiled, and TCRdb retains in-frame clones only, with some absent. The sample lists about 200,000 clones; 70% to 85% were seen once. V and J are TRBV28 and TRBJ2-1; D is unresolved. The sequence derives from a woman younger than 45 in good health and CMV-seropositive. The material sequenced was PBMCs. CDR3 amino acids: CASSSTGNEQFF. CDR3 bases: TGTGCCAGCAGTTCTACGGGCAATGAGCAGTTCTTC. Variable domain in full (rest from reference TRBV28 and TRBJ2-1): DVKVTQSSRYLVKRTGEKVFLECVQDMDHENMFWYRQDPGLGLRLIYFSYDVKMKEKGDIPEGYSVSREKKERFSLILESASTNQTSMYLCASSSTGNEQFFGPGTRLTVL.